This is a list of T cell receptor beta chains from one sample in a study of OX40 agonist ivuxolimab in advanced cancers. Here immunoSEQ multiplex PCR was the method, and the copy in TCRdb shows in-frame clones only, minus some. The sample lists roughly 75,000 clones, around 86% occurring once. Here the sequenced sample was CD4+ or CD8+ T cells sorted from blood, taken in a trial of the OX40 agonist ivuxolimab. The receptors come from an adult with an advanced solid tumor such as melanoma, head and neck, liver or kidney cancer. CDR3s include the opening cysteine and the closing phenylalanine or tryptophan. The D gene is left open where the match is weak. Clone size is shown for a subset of rows, as once, few, many or a class of expanded clone.

v_call	j_call	clone_size	d_call	cdr3_aa	cdr3_nt
TRBV14	TRBJ1-2	once	NA	CASSQGSFGNGYTF	NA
TRBV15	TRBJ1-4	NA	TRBD1	CATSRAPRGEEKLFF	TGTGCCACCAGCAGAGCTCCCAGGGGGGAAGAAAAACTGTTTTTT
TRBV5-1	TRBJ1-2	NA	NA	CASGRDGALKYGYTF	TGCGCCAGCGGAAGGGACGGGGCCCTAAAATATGGCTACACCTTC
TRBV7-2	TRBJ2-1	NA	NA	CASSLRGANEQFF	TGTGCCAGCAGCTTAAGAGGAGCGAACGAGCAGTTCTTC
TRBV11-1	TRBJ2-1	once	NA	CASSLNTVPGLSYNEQFF	TGTGCCAGCAGCTTAAATACGGTTCCGGGGCTCTCCTACAATGAGCAGTTCTTC
TRBV29-1	TRBJ2-1	NA	NA	CSAIVGNEQFF	TGCAGTGCCATAGTGGGGAATGAGCAGTTCTTC
TRBV2	TRBJ2-1	NA	TRBD1	CASSSGTGGNNEQFF	TGTGCCAGCAGTTCGGGGACAGGGGGGAACAATGAGCAGTTCTTC
TRBV7-6	TRBJ2-1	NA	TRBD2	CASSNNLAGGAHEQFF	TGTGCCAGCAGCAACAATCTAGCGGGGGGGGCGCATGAGCAGTTCTTC
TRBV9	TRBJ2-3	NA	TRBD1	CASSAPRQGADTQYF	TGTGCCAGCAGCGCTCCCCGACAGGGAGCAGATACGCAGTATTTT
TRBV30	TRBJ2-3	NA	NA	CAWRNRPTDTQYF	TGTGCCTGGAGAAACAGGCCCACAGATACGCAGTATTTT
TRBV5-6	TRBJ1-5	NA	NA	CASSLFHPSNQPQHF	TGTGCCAGCAGCTTGTTTCACCCTAGCAATCAGCCCCAGCATTTT
TRBV27	TRBJ2-1	few	TRBD1	CASSQTGTALYNEQFF	TGTGCCAGCAGCCAAACCGGGACAGCTTTATACAATGAGCAGTTCTTC
TRBV5-1	TRBJ1-4	NA	NA	CASRRQGIEKLFF	TGCGCCAGCCGGAGGCAGGGGATTGAAAAACTGTTTTTT
TRBV18	TRBJ2-7	NA	TRBD1	CASSTGTGDEQYF	TGTGCCAGCTCAACCGGGACAGGGGATGAGCAGTACTTC
TRBV2	TRBJ1-1	NA	NA	CATREGNTEAFF	TGTGCCACCCGAGAGGGGAACACTGAAGCTTTCTTT
TRBV9	TRBJ1-3	NA	TRBD1	CASSAKQGPGNTIYF	TGTGCCAGCAGCGCAAAACAGGGGCCTGGAAACACCATATATTTT
TRBV28	TRBJ1-6	NA	NA	CASSLVRDDSPLHF	TGTGCCAGCAGTTTGGTCAGGGATGATTCACCCCTCCACTTT
TRBV18	TRBJ2-6	NA	NA	CASSPRWGSGANVLTF	TGTGCCAGCTCACCACGGTGGGGCTCTGGGGCCAACGTCCTGACTTTC
TRBV25-1	TRBJ1-1	NA	NA	CASSGRGNTEAFF	TGTGCCAGCAGTGGACGGGGGAACACTGAAGCTTTCTTT
TRBV4-1	TRBJ1-4	NA	NA	CASSQDGDNEKLFF	TGCGCCAGCAGCCAAGATGGGGATAATGAAAAACTGTTTTTT
TRBV9	TRBJ2-1	NA	TRBD2	CASSLTSDSYNEQFF	TGTGCCAGCAGCCTAACTAGCGACTCCTACAATGAGCAGTTCTTC
TRBV30	TRBJ1-2	NA	NA	CAWSPTGTPNYGYTF	TGTGCCTGGAGTCCTACAGGAACCCCCAACTATGGCTACACCTTC
TRBV9	TRBJ2-5	NA	NA	CASSVGGLKTQYF	TGTGCCAGCAGCGTAGGAGGGCTCAAGACCCAGTACTTC
TRBV6-5	TRBJ2-7	NA	TRBD2	CASSFRTSGGPSEQYF	TGTGCCAGCAGTTTCAGGACTAGCGGGGGACCCTCCGAGCAGTACTTC
TRBV4-2	TRBJ1-4	NA	NA	CASSQGAPTNEKLFF	TGTGCCAGCAGCCAAGGGGCCCCAACTAATGAAAAACTGTTTTTT
TRBV29-1	TRBJ1-4	NA	NA	CSGRGLGGEKLFF	TGCAGCGGCCGGGGTCTCGGAGGTGAAAAACTGTTTTTT
TRBV9	TRBJ1-1	NA	TRBD1	CASSIAGTGGMNTEAFF	TGTGCCAGCAGCATCGCCGGGACAGGGGGAATGAACACTGAAGCTTTCTTT
TRBV5-1	TRBJ2-2	NA	NA	CASSLTGKNTGELFF	TGCGCCAGCAGCTTGACCGGCAAGAACACCGGGGAGCTGTTTTTT
TRBV27	TRBJ2-2	NA	TRBD1	CASSKGQENTGELFF	TGTGCCAGCAGTAAGGGACAGGAAAACACCGGGGAGCTGTTTTTT
TRBV5-1	TRBJ2-3	NA	NA	CASSRGRIATDTQYF	TGCGCCAGCAGCCGCGGAAGGATAGCAACAGATACGCAGTATTTT
TRBV7-3	TRBJ2-7	NA	NA	CASSLRGSGYEQYF	TGTGCCAGCAGCTTAAGGGGAAGCGGTTACGAGCAGTACTTC
TRBV30	TRBJ1-5	NA	NA	CAQGGGGGNQPQHF	TGTGCCCAAGGGGGGGGCGGCGGCAATCAGCCCCAGCATTTT
TRBV11-2	TRBJ1-2	NA	NA	CASSFSGRQNYGYTF	TGTGCCAGCAGCTTCTCGGGTCGGCAAAACTATGGCTACACCTTC
TRBV10-2	TRBJ2-6	NA	NA	CASSYSDSGANVLTF	TGCGCCAGCAGTTATAGTGACTCTGGGGCCAACGTCCTGACTTTC
TRBV5-1	TRBJ1-4	NA	TRBD1	CASSMLTGGAFEKLFF	TGCGCCAGCAGCATGTTGACAGGGGGCGCTTTTGAAAAACTGTTTTTT